Reported below is one T cell receptor beta chain. The count of this clone is one. Its antigen is not yet known. No base quality information exists; no much larger clone differs at one position. The sample's time point, from its label and the paper: cycle 2 day 1 (C2D1) of nivolumab. Relapse after autologous stem cell transplantation had occurred in all trial patients, and cohorts A, B and C were distinguished by prior brentuximab vedotin exposure. The trial cohort comprised some 60 patients with relapsed/refractory classical Hodgkin lymphoma whose best overall responses were complete response, partial response or progressive disease. Single-agent nivolumab was administered to trial patients in the multi-cohort phase II CheckMate 205 trial. An independent review committee assessed best overall response by applying the 2007 International Working Group response criteria. Trial PBMCs were obtained immediately prior to nivolumab initiation (C1D1) and on therapy at cycle 2 day 1 and cycle 4 day 1. Peripheral blood was collected in 8 mL Vacutainer Cell Preparation Tubes, from which PBMCs were isolated by centrifugation and then cryopreserved.

This sample is drawn from a study of PD-1 blockade in classical Hodgkin lymphoma (dated by TCRdb to between 2020 and 2021). Notes on the research overall: Nivolumab dosing was 3 mg/kg intravenously every 2 weeks, continuing until either disease progression or unacceptable toxicity. To define a peripheral blood immune signature of response to PD-1 blockade in classical Hodgkin lymphoma, the study combined TCR beta sequencing with CyTOF. Summary of the overall study and its limitations: Newly diagnosed patients were reported to have lower baseline TCR diversity than healthy donors, and relapsed/refractory patients were reported to have lower baseline TCR diversity still. The study was restricted to a single clinical trial cohort, and the causes of repertoire differences, possibly disease activity or prior therapy, were left undefined. Among trial patients, those achieving complete response had baseline diversity similar to that of newly diagnosed patients, while diversity was significantly lower in partial responders and progressors. A significant rise by C4D1 was seen in CD4+ but not CD8+ TCR diversity (p=0.0027 vs p=0.16), with the rise being most apparent in complete responders (p=0.02). Patients starting nivolumab less than 1 year after ASCT had lower diversity and were excluded from later analyses to avoid confounding by immune reconstitution.

Genomic DNA was extracted with the Qiagen DNeasy kit from unsorted PBMCs and from negatively selected CD4+ and CD8+ fractions. Amplification of TCR beta CDR3 regions was done by immunoSEQ multiplex PCR with primers that anneal to V and J segments. A synthetic immune receptor repertoire was used to minimize amplification bias, and remaining bias was computationally removed after sequencing. On the study's bioinformatics: Repertoire diversity was quantified as the Shannon entropy index using custom Python scripts. Unsorted, CD4+ and CD8+ repertoires were examined separately, except in combined analyses, for which CD4+ and CD8+ sequences were merged in silico. Clonal expansion was defined as a frequency increase of at least 2-fold after treatment compared with C1D1, and clones undetected at baseline were assigned a pseudocount of 0.5. Clones with 0 or 1 copy at C1D1 were classified as singleton clones, and clones with 2 or more copies were classified as non-singleton clones. Clones expanded in unsorted samples were labelled as CD4+, CD8+ or unknown by matching protein sequences in sorted samples from the same patient. Wilcoxon tests on paired samples were used to test changes in diversity from C1D1 to C4D1. TCRdb limited this immuneACCESS table to in-frame rearrangements with V and J called. A share of clones is missing; checked studies link under half to unresolved V genes, and the rest is unexplained. V and J calls and clone size are copied from that table; D and trimming were computed from the DNA. This sample lists tens of thousands of clones; about 80% were detected once. Roughly two fifths of the sample is held by the ten biggest clonotypes.

From a lookup of the germline V gene, CDR1 and CDR2 are MNHEY and SVGAGI. V ends up 9 bases short and J 6 bases short, with an unmatched junction base count of 8. The CDR3 numbers 13 residues from cysteine through phenylalanine. CDR3 DNA is the only sequence kept; it has 39 bases, read in frame from the first base. The chain employs TRBV6-5 and TRBJ2-3; 8 bases in between match TRBD2. This sequence originates from a human donor with classical Hodgkin lymphoma. The sample consisted of peripheral blood mononuclear cells (PBMCs), taken before the second cycle of nivolumab. The DNA reads TGTGCCAGTAGACGGGGGGGGCTGGATACGCAGTATTTT. Its translation is CASRRGGLDTQYF.